The source of this T cell receptor beta chain is a study of blood T cell repertoires in COVID-19 (dated by TCRdb to the early 2020s). Study-level background: Samples from collaborators originated in the United States, Italy and Spain and spanned both the acute and convalescent phases of COVID-19. The prospective study material was composed of cDNA or gDNA derived from T cells, B-cell-depleted T cells, or PBMCs. The dataset comprised deeply sampled blood TCRbeta repertoires from subjects exposed to, actively infected with, or recovered from COVID-19. The repertoires were made available in a free public database intended to serve as a resource for research on the immune response to SARS-CoV-2. The samples were drawn from the first 160 participants of the ongoing ImmuneRACE study and from 950 to 1,500 subjects provided by 6 global collaborators. Nearly every sample came with metadata listing a de-identified subject ID, COVID-19 status, age in years and sex. Where HLA class I and class II types were available, the types were taken from metadata supplied by the sample provider, not from assay-based typing. Findings and caveats that apply to the study as a whole: The amount of clinical and demographic metadata varied by source and participant and was provided uncurated.

Whole blood was collected in K2EDTA tubes by collaborating institutions according to the institutions' own protocols. Collaborator samples were shipped for TCRbeta analysis as frozen whole blood, isolated PBMCs, or DNA extracted from either sample type. TCRbeta CDR3 regions were amplified from genomic DNA using the immunoSEQ Assay, a bias-controlled multiplex PCR. The paper's data handling went like this. The number of nucleated cells in each sample was estimated by amplification of reference gene primers within the assay. To quantify the absolute abundance of each unique TCRbeta CDR3 rearrangement, sequence reads were collapsed and filtered. For each sample, productive Simpson clonality was calculated by taking the square root of Simpson's diversity index across productive rearrangements. The source is immuneACCESS, and TCRdb retained only in-frame sequences with V and J called. Part of the clones is not carried over; for the studies checked, unresolved V genes explain less than half of this, and the remainder is unexplained. The DNA gave D and trimming, while V, J and clone size come from that table. The sample table lists 130,000 to 150,000 clones, 80% of them with a count of one. The ten largest clonotypes hold about 5% of the sample.

On this clone itself: No cognate antigen has been identified for it. There are no base qualities to consult, and no much larger clone falls within one base.

CDR1 and CDR2 are drawn from the germline V gene: SGHRS, YFSETQ. V lost 3 bases and J lost 4 bases, and the count of bases not matched to a germline gene is 9. Including cysteine and phenylalanine, the CDR3 has 15 amino acids. CDR3 DNA is the only sequence kept; it has 45 bases, read in frame from the first base. Source material: peripheral blood. The chain is made from TRBV5-1 and TRBJ2-5; 7 middle bases align to TRBD2. The sequence came from a woman in her forties or fifties with acute or convalescent COVID-19. The bases read TGCGCCAGCAGCTCCCAAAAGCGGGGCGGAGAGACCCAGTACTTC. It translates to CASSSQKRGGETQYF.